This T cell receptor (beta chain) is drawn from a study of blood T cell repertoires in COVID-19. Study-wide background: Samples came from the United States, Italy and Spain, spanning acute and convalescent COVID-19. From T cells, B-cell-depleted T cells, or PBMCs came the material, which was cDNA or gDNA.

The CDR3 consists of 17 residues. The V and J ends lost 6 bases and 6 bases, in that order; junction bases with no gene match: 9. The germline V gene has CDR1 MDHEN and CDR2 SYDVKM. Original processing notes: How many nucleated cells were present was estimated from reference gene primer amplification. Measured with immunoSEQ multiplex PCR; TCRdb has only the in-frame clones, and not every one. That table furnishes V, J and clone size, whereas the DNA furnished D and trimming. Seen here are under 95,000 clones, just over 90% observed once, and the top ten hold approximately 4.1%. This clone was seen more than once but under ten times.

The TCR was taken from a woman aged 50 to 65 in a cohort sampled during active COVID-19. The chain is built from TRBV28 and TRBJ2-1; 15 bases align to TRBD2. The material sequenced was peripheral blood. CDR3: CASRPPGLAGGGNEQFF. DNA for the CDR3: TGTGCCAGCAGACCTCCGGGACTAGCGGGAGGAGGCAATGAGCAGTTCTTC.